These 18 T cell receptor beta chains were sequenced from one sample in a study of shared clonotypes between healthy human individuals (TCRdb year 2020). Library preparation used the immunoSEQ multiplex PCR assay. In TCRdb, the immuneACCESS table is reduced to in-frame sequences with V and J assigned. These tables do not hold every clone; where another copy was compared, an unresolved V gene accounts for under half, and the others remain unexplained. The table for this sample lists a few million clones; approximately 90% of them were counted only once. The ten largest make up about 0.13% of the sample. The sequenced material came from naive CD4+ T cells sorted from blood. The cell subset or site label corresponds to: CD45RA+ positively selected. The receptors derive from a man aged 18 to 29 in good health.

The CDR3 sequence is CASTIMEGGELFF. CDR3 in DNA: TGTGCCAGCACCATAATGGAGGGCGGGGAGCTGTTTTTT. The rearrangement joins TRBV2 to TRBJ2-2; perhaps TRBD2 as D (6 bases). The germline V gene has CDR1 SNHLY and CDR2 FYNNEI. V was shortened by 7 bases and J by 7 bases, with 13 bases between the two germline ends. This CDR3 contains 13 residues.

The table lists this clone with a count of one. The chain recombines TRBV7-2 with TRBJ1-1; no clear D gene. The CDR3 consists of 13 residues. Trimming took 4 bases from V and 3 from J, leaving 9 bases between them. Germline V gene lookup returns CDR1 SGHTA and CDR2 FQGNSA. The CDR3 nucleotides read TGTGCCAGCAGCTCGCCCCTCTACACTGAAGCTTTCTTT. It translates to CASSSPLYTEAFF. Full variable domain (rest looked up from reference TRBV7-2 and TRBJ1-1): GAGVSQSPSNKVTEKGKDVELRCDPISGHTALYWYRQSLGQGLEFLIYFQGNSAPDKSGLPSDRFSAERTGGSVSTLTIQRTQQEDSAVYLCASSSPLYTEAFFGQGTRLTVV.

The V call is TRBV6-5, the J call TRBJ1-2; 12 bases map to TRBD1. J gave up 8 bases and V 6 bases, and 7 bases lay outside the gene matches. Germline-derived CDR1 and CDR2 are MNHEY and SVGAGI. This CDR3 comprises 14 residues. CDR3 nucleotides: TGTGCCAGCAGGTCGGGACAGGGGGCTTTCGGCTACACCTTC. Its protein is CASRSGQGAFGYTF.

The chain uses TRBV14 and TRBJ1-2; D remains ambiguous. Trimming took 1 base from V and 6 from J, leaving 9 bases between them. The germline V gene encodes CDR1 SGHDN and CDR2 FVKESK. The CDR3 extends over 13 amino acids. The CDR3 DNA follows: TGTGCCAGCAGCCAAGTTACGACGGATGGCTACACCTTC. Its translation is CASSQVTTDGYTF. The full variable domain, with the rest looked up from reference TRBV14 and TRBJ1-2, is EAGVTQFPSHSVIEKGQTVTLRCDPISGHDNLYWYRRVMGKEIKFLLHFVKESKQDESGMPNNRFLAERTGGTYSTLKVQPAELEDSGVYFCASSQVTTDGYTFGSGTRLTVV.

The chain recombines TRBV27 with TRBJ2-7; 7 nucleotides align to TRBD1. With 4 bases clipped from V and 5 bases from J, the junction kept 5 bases outside the gene matches. Germline V gene sequence: CDR1 MNHEY, CDR2 SMNVEV (reference sequence). There are 13 residues in the CDR3. The CDR3 sequence: CASSSRQGHEQYF. The CDR3 DNA reads as TGTGCCAGCAGTTCCAGACAGGGCCACGAGCAGTACTTC.

This chain uses TRBV30 with TRBJ2-4; D not resolved. The CDR3 covers 16 residues. V was shortened by 2 bases and J by 2 bases, with 16 bases between the two germline ends. The germline CDR1 and CDR2 sequences are GTSNPN and SVGIG (reference sequence). The DNA for the CDR3 is TGTGCCTGGAGTTATCCGGAGAGAGCCACCAAAAACATTCAGTACTTC. This sequence encodes CAWSYPERATKNIQYF.

CDR3 loop: CASSWTGQRTEAFF. The CDR3 DNA reads as TGTGCCAGCAGCTGGACGGGACAGCGCACTGAAGCTTTCTTT. V is TRBV7-2 and J is TRBJ1-1, with TRBD1 identical over 7 bases. CDR3 length: 14 residues. Germline V CDR1 and CDR2: SGHTA, FQGNSA. J gave up 4 bases and V 4 bases, and 6 bases lay outside the gene matches. The full variable domain, with the rest looked up from reference TRBV7-2 and TRBJ1-1, is GAGVSQSPSNKVTEKGKDVELRCDPISGHTALYWYRQSLGQGLEFLIYFQGNSAPDKSGLPSDRFSAERTGGSVSTLTIQRTQQEDSAVYLCASSWTGQRTEAFFGQGTRLTVV.

The rearrangement links TRBV19 to TRBJ2-7, with D unresolved. Trimming took 3 bases from V and 2 from J, leaving 23 bases between them. The CDR3 consists of 18 residues. Germline V gene data show CDR1 as LNHDA and CDR2 as SQIVND (reference sequence). CDR3 loop: CASSIGYTTVANAYEQYF. DNA for the CDR3: TGTGCCAGTAGTATCGGGTACACCACGGTGGCAAACGCCTACGAGCAGTACTTC. Full variable domain (missing parts from reference TRBV19 and TRBJ2-7): DGGITQSPKYLFRKEGQNVTLSCEQNLNHDAMYWYRQDPGQGLRLIYYSQIVNDFQKGDIAEGYSVSREKKESFPLTVTSAQKNPTAFYLCASSIGYTTVANAYEQYFGPGTRLTVT.

The CDR3 spells CASSQGTSKGHGYTF. CDR3 sequence (DNA): TGCGCCAGCAGTCAAGGGACCTCTAAAGGGCATGGCTACACCTTC. This chain joins TRBV23-1 and TRBJ1-2; TRBD1 is a possible D gene (5 bases). TRBV23-1 is an ORF, with its function uncertain. This CDR3 has 15 amino acids. V dropped 2 bases and J dropped 6 bases, with 16 bases sitting between them.

V is TRBV6-1 and J is TRBJ2-5; 7 bases line up with TRBD1. The CDR3 contains 17 residues. With V trimmed by 3 bases and J by 7 bases, 17 bases remained unmatched. Germline V lookup: CDR1 MNHNS, CDR2 SASEGT. The CDR3 region has the DNA TGTGCCAGCAGTGAGACGCCCGCCGGGACAGATAAAGGGACCCAGTACTTC. Translated, it gives CASSETPAGTDKGTQYF.

The CDR3 bases are TGTGCCAGCAGTGAACGGTCCACAGATACGCAGTATTTT. This encodes CASSERSTDTQYF. The chain has TRBV25-1 and TRBJ2-3; D is uncertain. Between the trimmed V and J ends, which lost 2 bases and 2 bases, there was a span of 5 bases. The CDR3 length is 13 residues. Germline CDR1 and CDR2: MGHDK and SYGVNS.

The CDR3 DNA sequence: TGTGCCAGCAGCAGACTAGCGAGATACGAGCAGTACTTC. It codes for CASSRLARYEQYF. The V call is TRBV6-5, the J call TRBJ2-7; 8 bases match TRBD2. V was pared by 6 bases and J by 4 bases, with 5 bases of the junction left unmatched. The CDR3 is made up of 13 amino acids. The germline V gene has CDR1 MNHEY and CDR2 SVGAGI.

The chain couples TRBV19 to TRBJ1-6; 8 positions agree with TRBD1. Per germline, CDR1 LNHDA and CDR2 SQIVND (reference sequence). The length of the CDR3 is 16 residues. The V gene end was trimmed by 4 bases and the J gene end by 3 bases; junction bases not matched to a gene: 5. The CDR3 bases are TGTGCCAGTAGTACCCGGACAGGGTTCTATAATTCACCCCTCCACTTT. This encodes CASSTRTGFYNSPLHF.

V is TRBV2 and J is TRBJ2-5; TRBD2 agrees at 14 bases. This CDR3 is 16 amino acids long. CDR1 is SNHLY, CDR2 FYNNEI, per germline. With V trimmed by 7 bases and J by 4 bases, 8 bases remained unmatched. As DNA, the CDR3 is TGTGCCAGCACCCAAACCGGGACTAGCGGGAGAGAGACCCAGTACTTC. Residues: CASTQTGTSGRETQYF. The variable domain in full, completed from reference TRBV2 and TRBJ2-5, reads EPEVTQTPSHQVTQMGQEVILRCVPISNHLYFYWYRQILGQKVEFLVSFYNNEISEKSEIFDDQFSVERPDGSNFTLKIRSTKLEDSAMYFCASTQTGTSGRETQYFGPGTRLLVL.

This rearrangement joins TRBV10-3 to TRBJ2-2; D possibly corresponds to TRBD1 (6 bases). This CDR3 region has 14 residues. The V gene's germline CDR1 is ENHRY and CDR2 SYGVKD. V was trimmed by 4 bases and J by 4 bases, leaving 10 bases between them. CDR3 sequence reads: CAISAAGVTGELFF. CDR3 nucleotide sequence: TGTGCCATCAGTGCGGCAGGGGTCACCGGGGAGCTGTTTTTT.

The chain combines TRBV2 with TRBJ1-1, with 10 bases lining up with TRBD1. The CDR3 runs 14 residues. V trimming: 6 bases; J trimming: 4 bases; junction bases outside the gene matches: 5. Germline V gene data show CDR1 as SNHLY and CDR2 as FYNNEI. The CDR3 loop reads CASRGQGDFTEAFF. As DNA, the CDR3 is TGTGCCAGCAGAGGACAGGGGGACTTCACTGAAGCTTTCTTT.

The V gene is TRBV25-1, the J gene TRBJ2-3; D is tentatively TRBD1 or TRBD2 (5 bases each). CDR3 length: 14 residues. Germline CDR1 reads MGHDK; CDR2 reads SYGVNS. Trimming took off 5 bases at V and 4 bases at J, with 13 bases between the two ends. The CDR3 DNA reads as TGTGCCAGCAGTAGGGAGAGCAGGGCAGATACGCAGTATTTT. Its protein is CASSRESRADTQYF.

The chain links TRBV18 to TRBJ2-3, with D unresolved. The CDR3 extends over 14 amino acids. Germline-derived CDR1 and CDR2 are KGHSH and LQKENI. The V end lost 5 bases, the J end lost 2 bases, and 11 bases lay between the germline ends. The CDR3 protein is CASSSTLHTDTQYF. In DNA form, the CDR3 reads TGTGCCAGCTCATCGACACTTCACACAGATACGCAGTATTTT. The variable domain in full, completed from reference TRBV18 and TRBJ2-3, reads NAGVMQNPRHLVRRRGQEARLRCSPMKGHSHVYWYRQLPEEGLKFMVYLQKENIIDESGMPKERFSAEFPKEGPSILRIQQVVRGDSAAYFCASSSTLHTDTQYFGPGTRLTVL.